This T cell receptor beta chain comes out of a study of CD8+CD57+ T cells in acquired aplastic anemia. TCR beta VDJ and CDR3 were profiled, and genomic DNA was the template. TCRdb reanalysed the reads using MiXCR and keeps one entry per CDR3 protein. The table lists 200,000 or so distinct CDR3 sequences, over 60% of them singletons. The CDR3 loop spans 13 amino acids. CDR1 is DFQATT, CDR2 SNEGSKA, per germline (reference sequence). V dropped 1 base and J dropped 12; count of bases not matched to a gene: 8. This clonotype came up once. The TCR was taken from a human donor with severe aplastic anemia or a healthy control (not recorded which). The source material was sorted CD4+, CD8+, or CD8+CD57+ T cells (not recorded which) from PBMCs. This rearrangement joins TRBV20-1 to TRBJ2-1; 8 positions match TRBD1. The CDR3: CSARVGPGTGQFF. The CDR3 DNA reads TGCAGTGCTAGAGTCGGGCCCGGGACAGGGCAGTTCTTC.